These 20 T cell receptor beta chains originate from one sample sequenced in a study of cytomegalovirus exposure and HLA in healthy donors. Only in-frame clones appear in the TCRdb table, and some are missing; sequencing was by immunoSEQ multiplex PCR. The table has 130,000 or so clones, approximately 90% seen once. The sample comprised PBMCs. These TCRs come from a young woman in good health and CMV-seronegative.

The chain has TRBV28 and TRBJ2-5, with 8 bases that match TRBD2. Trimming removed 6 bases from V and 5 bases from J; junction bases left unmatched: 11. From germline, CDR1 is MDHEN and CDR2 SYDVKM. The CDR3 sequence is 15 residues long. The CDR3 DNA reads TGTGCCAGCAGCTCGAGTCGGGGGGGCCTTGAGACCCAGTACTTC. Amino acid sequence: CASSSSRGGLETQYF.

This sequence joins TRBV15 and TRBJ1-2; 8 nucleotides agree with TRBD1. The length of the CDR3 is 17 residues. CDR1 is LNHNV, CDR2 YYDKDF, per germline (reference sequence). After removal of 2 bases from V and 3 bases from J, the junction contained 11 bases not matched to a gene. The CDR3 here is CATSRPPTGDSYYGYTF. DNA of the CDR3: TGTGCCACCAGCAGACCACCGACAGGGGACTCCTACTATGGCTACACCTTC.

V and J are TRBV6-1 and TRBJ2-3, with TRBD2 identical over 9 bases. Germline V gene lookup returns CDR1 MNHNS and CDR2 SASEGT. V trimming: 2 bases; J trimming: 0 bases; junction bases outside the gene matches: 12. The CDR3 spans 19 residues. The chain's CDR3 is CASSESKRGAPPSTDTQYF. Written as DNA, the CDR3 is TGTGCCAGCAGTGAAAGTAAGCGGGGGGCCCCCCCAAGCACAGATACGCAGTATTTT.

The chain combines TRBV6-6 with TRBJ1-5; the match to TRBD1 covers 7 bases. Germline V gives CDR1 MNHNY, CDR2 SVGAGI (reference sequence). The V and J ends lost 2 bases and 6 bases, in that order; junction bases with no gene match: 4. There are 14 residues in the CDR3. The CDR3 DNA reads TGTGCCAGCAGTTACGACAGGGTTGCTCAGCCCCAGCATTTT. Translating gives CASSYDRVAQPQHF.

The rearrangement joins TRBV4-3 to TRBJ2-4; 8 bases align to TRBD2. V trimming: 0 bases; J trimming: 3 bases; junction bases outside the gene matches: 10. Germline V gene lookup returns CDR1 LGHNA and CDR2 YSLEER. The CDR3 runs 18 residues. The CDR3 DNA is TGCGCCAGCAGCCAAGATCGGTCCGGACTAGCAGTCAAAAACATTCAGTACTTC. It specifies CASSQDRSGLAVKNIQYF.

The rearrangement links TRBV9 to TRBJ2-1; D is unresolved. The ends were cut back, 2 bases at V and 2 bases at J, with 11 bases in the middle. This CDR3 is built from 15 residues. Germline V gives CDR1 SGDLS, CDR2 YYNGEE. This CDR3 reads CASSVSARTYNEQFF. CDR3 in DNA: TGTGCCAGCAGCGTTAGTGCGCGGACCTACAATGAGCAGTTCTTC.

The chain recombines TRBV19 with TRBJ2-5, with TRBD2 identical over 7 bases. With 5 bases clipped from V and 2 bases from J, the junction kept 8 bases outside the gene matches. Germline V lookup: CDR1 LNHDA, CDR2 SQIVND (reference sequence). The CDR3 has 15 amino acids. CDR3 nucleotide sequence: TGTGCCAGTAGTGAGGGCGGGAGTGGTCAAGAGACCCAGTACTTC. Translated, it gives CASSEGGSGQETQYF.

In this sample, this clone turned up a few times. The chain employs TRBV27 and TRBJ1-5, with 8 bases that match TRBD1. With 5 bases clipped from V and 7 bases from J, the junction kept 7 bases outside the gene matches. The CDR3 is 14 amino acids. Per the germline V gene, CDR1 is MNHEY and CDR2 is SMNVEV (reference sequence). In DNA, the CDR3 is TGTGCCAGCAGTGCCCGGACAGGGAGACAGCCCCAGCATTTT. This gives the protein CASSARTGRQPQHF.

This CDR3 is CATQGAPNTGELFF. The CDR3 DNA follows: TGTGCCACCCAAGGGGCGCCGAACACCGGGGAGCTGTTTTTT. This sequence joins TRBV25-1 and TRBJ2-2; D may be TRBD1 (5 bases). Per the germline V gene, CDR1 is MGHDK and CDR2 is SYGVNS. This CDR3 is 14 amino acids long. V was pared by 10 bases and J by 0 bases, with 12 bases between.

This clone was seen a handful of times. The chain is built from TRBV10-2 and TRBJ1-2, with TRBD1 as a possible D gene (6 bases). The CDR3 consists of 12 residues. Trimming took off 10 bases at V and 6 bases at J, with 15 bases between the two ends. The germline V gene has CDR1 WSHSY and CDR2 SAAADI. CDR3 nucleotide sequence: TGCGCCACCAAATGGGACACCGATGGCTACACCTTC. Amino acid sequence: CATKWDTDGYTF.

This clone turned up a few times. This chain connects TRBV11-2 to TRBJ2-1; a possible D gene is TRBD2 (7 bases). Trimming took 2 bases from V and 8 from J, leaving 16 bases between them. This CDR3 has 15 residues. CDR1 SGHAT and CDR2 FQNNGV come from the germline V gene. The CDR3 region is CASSLRRGGFDEQFF. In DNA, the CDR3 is TGTGCCAGCAGCTTAAGGAGGGGGGGCTTTGATGAGCAGTTCTTC.

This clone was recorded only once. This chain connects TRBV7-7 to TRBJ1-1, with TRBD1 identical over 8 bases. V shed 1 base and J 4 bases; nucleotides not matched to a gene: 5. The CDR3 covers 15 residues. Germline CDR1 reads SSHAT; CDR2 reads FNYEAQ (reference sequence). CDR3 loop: CASSLVRTGPTEAFF. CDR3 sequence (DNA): TGTGCCAGCAGCTTAGTGAGGACAGGGCCCACTGAAGCTTTCTTT.

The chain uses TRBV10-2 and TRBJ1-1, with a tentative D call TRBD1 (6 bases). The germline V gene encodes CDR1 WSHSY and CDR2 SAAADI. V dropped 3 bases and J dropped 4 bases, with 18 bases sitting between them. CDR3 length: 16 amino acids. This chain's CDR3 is CASSDLFRNRATEAFF. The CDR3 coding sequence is TGCGCCAGCAGTGATCTATTTAGGAACAGGGCCACTGAAGCTTTCTTT.

CDR3 in DNA: TGTGCCAGCAGCGTAGGATTAGGACAAACCTACGAGCAGTACTTC. Protein product: CASSVGLGQTYEQYF. The chain links TRBV9 to TRBJ2-7; D may be TRBD1 (5 bases). The CDR3 length is 15 residues. Germline-derived CDR1 and CDR2 are SGDLS and YYNGEE. Trimming removed 0 bases from V and 2 bases from J, with 12 bases in between.

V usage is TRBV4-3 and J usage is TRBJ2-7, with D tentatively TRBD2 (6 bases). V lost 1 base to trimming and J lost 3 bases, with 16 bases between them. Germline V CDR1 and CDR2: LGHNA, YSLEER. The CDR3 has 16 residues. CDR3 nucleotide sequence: TGCGCCAGCAGCCAAGGCTTCGGGTTGGGGGGCTACGAGCAGTACTTC. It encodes CASSQGFGLGGYEQYF.

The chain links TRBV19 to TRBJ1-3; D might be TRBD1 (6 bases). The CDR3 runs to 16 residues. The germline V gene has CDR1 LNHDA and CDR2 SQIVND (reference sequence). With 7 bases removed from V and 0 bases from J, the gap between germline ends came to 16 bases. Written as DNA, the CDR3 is TGTGCCAGTACTCCGACAGGACGTAACTCTGGAAACACCATATATTTT. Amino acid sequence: CASTPTGRNSGNTIYF.

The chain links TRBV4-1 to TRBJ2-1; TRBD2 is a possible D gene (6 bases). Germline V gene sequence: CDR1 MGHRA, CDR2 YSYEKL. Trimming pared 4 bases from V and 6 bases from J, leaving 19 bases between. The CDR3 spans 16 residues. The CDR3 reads CASSLLATVEVNEQFF. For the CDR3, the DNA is TGCGCCAGCAGCCTCCTAGCGACTGTGGAGGTCAATGAGCAGTTCTTC.

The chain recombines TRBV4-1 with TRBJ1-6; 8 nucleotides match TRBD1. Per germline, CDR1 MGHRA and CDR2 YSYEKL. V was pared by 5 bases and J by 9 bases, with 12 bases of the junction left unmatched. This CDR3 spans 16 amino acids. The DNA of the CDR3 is TGCGCCAGCAGCGAATATGACAGGGGCAGCGGTTCACCCCTCCACTTT. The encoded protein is CASSEYDRGSGSPLHF.

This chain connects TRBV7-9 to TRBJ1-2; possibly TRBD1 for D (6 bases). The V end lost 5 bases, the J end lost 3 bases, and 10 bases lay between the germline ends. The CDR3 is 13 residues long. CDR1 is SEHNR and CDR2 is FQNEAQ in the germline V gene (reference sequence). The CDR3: CASSTRTDYGYTF. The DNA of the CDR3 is TGTGCCAGCAGCACTCGGACAGACTATGGCTACACCTTC. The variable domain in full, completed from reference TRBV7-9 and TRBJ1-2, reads DTGVSQNPRHKITKRGQNVTFRCDPISEHNRLYWYRQTLGQGPEFLTYFQNEAQLEKSRLLSDRFSAERPKGSFSTLEIQRTEQGDSAMYLCASSTRTDYGYTFGSGTRLTVV.

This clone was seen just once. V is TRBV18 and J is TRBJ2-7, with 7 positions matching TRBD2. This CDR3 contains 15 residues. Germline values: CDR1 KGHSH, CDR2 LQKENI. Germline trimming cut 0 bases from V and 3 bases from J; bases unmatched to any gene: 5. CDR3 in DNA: TGTGCCAGCTCACCACCGCTAGCGGAGAGCTACGAGCAGTACTTC. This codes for CASSPPLAESYEQYF. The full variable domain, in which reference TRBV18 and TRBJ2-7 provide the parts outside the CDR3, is NAGVMQNPRHLVRRRGQEARLRCSPMKGHSHVYWYRQLPEEGLKFMVYLQKENIIDESGMPKERFSAEFPKEGPSILRIQQVVRGDSAAYFCASSPPLAESYEQYFGPGTRLTVT.